Presented here are 17 T cell receptor beta chains from one specimen sequenced in a study of blood T cell repertoires in COVID-19. Libraries were prepared by immunoSEQ multiplex PCR; TCRdb keeps only in-frame clonotypes and omits some of them. Of some 240,000 clones in the sample, almost 90% were seen once. Sequenced: peripheral blood. The receptors derive from a woman aged 55-75 years with COVID-19, enrolled during active disease.

This clone came up many times. This sequence joins TRBV14 and TRBJ1-4; TRBD1 matches 7 bases. With 0 bases clipped from V and 7 bases from J, the junction kept 11 bases outside the gene matches. The CDR3 covers 17 residues. Germline V gene lookup returns CDR1 SGHDN and CDR2 FVKESK. CDR3 bases: TGTGCCAGCAGCCAAGATAGTCGGGCCAGGGGGTTTGAAAAACTGTTTTTT. Its translation: CASSQDSRARGFEKLFF.

The chain combines TRBV5-1 with TRBJ1-1, with D perhaps TRBD1 (5 bases). The V end lost 1 base, the J end lost 1 base, and 8 bases lay between the germline ends. Germline V gene data show CDR1 as SGHRS and CDR2 as YFSETQ. The CDR3 is 14 residues long. This CDR3 reads CASSLTQGNTEAFF. The CDR3 DNA sequence: TGCGCCAGCAGCTTGACGCAGGGGAACACTGAAGCTTTCTTT.

Only one count was recorded for this clone. The chain carries TRBV7-9 and TRBJ1-2; D remains unclear. V lost 5 bases to trimming and J lost 7 bases, with 5 bases between them. CDR1 is SEHNR and CDR2 is FQNEAQ in the germline V gene (reference sequence). This CDR3 region has 10 residues. This CDR3 is CASSPSGYTF. The CDR3 nucleotides read TGTGCCAGCAGCCCCTCTGGCTACACCTTC.

The chain carries TRBV9 and TRBJ1-1; tentatively, D is TRBD1 (6 bases). V lost 0 bases, J lost 4 bases, and 19 bases lay in between. This CDR3 spans 17 amino acids. Germline V gene sequence: CDR1 SGDLS, CDR2 YYNGEE. CDR3 in DNA: TGTGCCAGCAGCGTAGGGTTACGGGGGGCGAGTGCCACTGAAGCTTTCTTT. Protein product: CASSVGLRGASATEAFF.

The J gene is TRBJ1-4, the V gene TRBV5-4; 8 positions agree with TRBD1. After removal of 4 bases from V and 7 bases from J, the junction contained 3 bases not matched to a gene. This CDR3 is 13 amino acids long. Germline lookup yields CDR1 SGHNT and CDR2 YYREEE (reference sequence). In DNA form, the CDR3 reads TGTGCCAGCAGCGTACAGGGGGTTGAAAAACTGTTTTTT. Amino acid sequence: CASSVQGVEKLFF.

The chain is built from TRBV10-3 and TRBJ1-1; weak D call: TRBD1 (6 bases). V was trimmed by 3 bases and J by 2 bases, leaving 7 bases between them. Germline values: CDR1 ENHRY, CDR2 SYGVKD. This CDR3 contains 13 residues. The CDR3 region is CAISDGTNTEAFF. The CDR3 nucleotides are TGTGCCATCAGTGATGGGACAAACACTGAAGCTTTCTTT.

The V call is TRBV6-5, the J call TRBJ2-5; the D gene is possibly TRBD2 (7 bases). CDR1 and CDR2 from the germline V gene are MNHEY and SVGAGI. This CDR3 contains 15 residues. The germline V and J ends were trimmed by 4 bases and 2 bases, with 14 bases remaining between them. CDR3 bases: TGTGCCAGCAGTTTCACACAGGGAGGGCAAGAGACCCAGTACTTC. It encodes CASSFTQGGQETQYF.

The rearrangement joins TRBV30 to TRBJ1-2, with TRBD1 matching over 7 bases. CDR3 length equals 11 residues. Germline CDR1 is GTSNPN and CDR2 is SVGIG (reference sequence). Written as DNA, the CDR3 is TGTGGCCTATCCACAGGGGCCGGCTACACCTTC. The encoded protein is CGLSTGAGYTF.

V usage is TRBV6-5 and J usage is TRBJ2-3; tentative D call: TRBD2 (6 bases). The CDR3 sequence is 14 residues long. Per germline, CDR1 MNHEY and CDR2 SVGAGI. Trimming stripped 7 bases from V and 1 base from J, with 12 bases between. CDR3 region: CASTYGGGTDTQYF. The CDR3 bases are TGTGCCAGCACCTACGGCGGGGGCACAGATACGCAGTATTTT.

The rearrangement links TRBV2 to TRBJ1-3; no clear D. This CDR3 comprises 15 residues. Per germline, CDR1 SNHLY and CDR2 FYNNEI. V was cut by 4 bases and J by 0 bases, with 10 bases left in between. CDR3 coding DNA: TGTGCCAGCAGTGTGCGGCTCGCCTCTGGAAACACCATATATTTT. Encoded protein: CASSVRLASGNTIYF.

The rearrangement uses TRBV2 and TRBJ1-5; the D gene is possibly TRBD1 (6 bases). CDR1 is SNHLY and CDR2 is FYNNEI in the germline V gene. The CDR3 sequence is 14 residues long. The germline V and J ends were trimmed by 8 bases and 0 bases, with 11 bases remaining between them. The CDR3 DNA follows: TGTGCCAGCGGGGCAGGGGCTAGCAATCAGCCCCAGCATTTT. Amino acid sequence: CASGAGASNQPQHF. The whole variable domain, filled in from reference TRBV2 and TRBJ1-5, reads EPEVTQTPSHQVTQMGQEVILRCVPISNHLYFYWYRQILGQKVEFLVSFYNNEISEKSEIFDDQFSVERPDGSNFTLKIRSTKLEDSAMYFCASGAGASNQPQHFGDGTRLSIL.

The V and J genes are TRBV18 and TRBJ1-2; maybe TRBD1 (6 bases). Trimming removed 3 bases at V and 8 bases at J, with 13 bases between. In germline, CDR1 is KGHSH, CDR2 LQKENI. The CDR3 extends over 13 amino acids. This chain's CDR3 is CASSPGGPLGYTF. In DNA, the CDR3 is TGTGCCAGCTCACCGGGGGGGCCCTTGGGCTACACCTTC.

The gene calls are TRBV29-1 and TRBJ1-1; a possible D gene is TRBD1 (5 bases). The CDR3 sequence is 14 residues long. The ends were cut back, 4 bases at V and 1 base at J, with 13 bases in the middle. From germline, CDR1 is SQVTM and CDR2 ANQGSEA. The CDR3 DNA reads TGCAGCGTTGCCCAAGGGGCGGCGAACACTGAAGCTTTCTTT. The encoded protein is CSVAQGAANTEAFF. The variable domain in full, with the rest retrieved from reference TRBV29-1 and TRBJ1-1, is SAVISQKPSRDICQRGTSLTIQCQVDSQVTMMFWYRQQPGQSLTLIATANQGSEATYESGFVIDKFPISRPNLTFSTLTVSNMSPEDSSIYLCSVAQGAANTEAFFGQGTRLTVV.

This chain joins TRBV5-3 and TRBJ1-5; 9 nucleotides line up with TRBD1. TRBV5-3 counts as an open reading frame of uncertain function. Trimming cost V 3 bases and J 2 bases; bases outside gene matches: 9. The CDR3 contains 17 residues. CDR3 region: CARSSYGDRAGNQPQHF. In nucleotides, the CDR3 is TGTGCCAGAAGCTCGTACGGGGACAGGGCGGGCAATCAGCCCCAGCATTTT.

V is TRBV21-1 and J is TRBJ2-7; TRBD1, the D gene given by the table, was not confirmed from the DNA. TRBV21-1 is termed a pseudogene. The CDR3 sequence is 13 residues long. CDR3 coding DNA: TGTGCCACCCTAGACCCGGGACAGGACGAGCAGTACTTC. This gives the protein CATLDPGQDEQYF.

The genes are TRBV18 and TRBJ1-1; a possible D gene is TRBD1 (5 bases). CDR1 KGHSH and CDR2 LQKENI come from the germline V gene. Trimming took 1 base from V and 5 from J, leaving 14 bases between them. There are 15 residues in the CDR3. CDR3 DNA sequence: TGTGCCAGCTCACCACTACAGGCCCCGGCAACTGAAGCTTTCTTT. Translated: CASSPLQAPATEAFF.

V and J are TRBV12-5 and TRBJ1-2; a possible D gene is TRBD1 (6 bases). The CDR3 consists of 14 residues. The germline V and J ends were trimmed by 6 bases and 8 bases, with 19 bases remaining between them. CDR1 is LGHNT and CDR2 is FRNRAP in the germline V gene. CDR3 coding DNA: TGTGCTAGTGGCCGGGCCCCGGGGGGCGCGGGCTACACCTTC. Its translation: CASGRAPGGAGYTF.